This entry concerns a single T cell receptor beta chain. In this sample, this clone turned up once. The target of this receptor is not known. It has no much larger one-base neighbor in the sample; base qualities were not kept. In the germline V gene, CDR1 corresponds to LGHNA and CDR2 to YNFKEQ. The CDR3 covers 17 residues, taking in both the cysteine and the phenylalanine. Left in the record is the CDR3 DNA by itself, 51 bases read in frame from the first base. V lost 1 base and J lost 0 bases, and the count of bases not matched to a germline gene is 4. Libraries were prepared through the immunoSEQ multiplex PCR assay. Following the manufacturer's protocol, the hsTCRB Kit was used to amplify rearranged TCR beta chain sequences. TCRB libraries were sequenced on an Illumina MiSeq. In the source study's methods: The proprietary platform of the kit vendor was used for demultiplexing, trimming and gene mapping. Sourced from immuneACCESS, this table was stored by TCRdb with only in-frame sequences that have V and J called. A share of the clones is absent; for the studies checked, an unresolved V gene accounts for under half, and the remainder has no known explanation. V and J calls and clone size come straight from that table; D and trimming were deduced from the DNA. This sample is represented by tens of thousands of clones; 75% to 90% of them were singletons. The ten most abundant clones make up around 1.7% of the sample.

This sample stems from a study of a mutant IDH1 vaccine in newly diagnosed glioma (dated by TCRdb to the early 2020s). For the wider study: Patients were given eight vaccinations, in weeks 1, 3, 5, 7, 11, 15, 19 and 23, which matched visits V03 through V10. In the chemotherapy-containing groups, vaccination started alongside temozolomide cycles, whereas in patients who had radiotherapy alone it started 4-6 weeks after radiotherapy. Of the roughly 34 treated patients, about 62% were male and about 40% were female, and a mean age of roughly 41 years was recorded. Before enrollment, patients had received standard therapy of radiotherapy alone, temozolomide alone, or radiochemotherapy with temozolomide; most received the combination. Six visits were used for peripheral blood collection: V03 (baseline), V05, V07, V10, V12 and V13. For exploratory analyses, longitudinal TCRB deep sequencing was carried out in roughly 23 treated patients wherever samples were available.

This sample's time point label indicates: week 5, during vaccination. A 20-mer mutant IDH1 peptide at 300 micrograms in Montanide made up each vaccine dose, which was injected subcutaneously together with topical imiquimod. Newly diagnosed WHO grade 3 or 4 IDH1-mutant astrocytomas showing loss of nuclear ATRX were present in the donors. The samples were drawn from NOA16, a multicentre, single-arm, open-label phase I trial in Germany that tested a mutant IDH1 peptide vaccine in humans for the first time. Genomic DNA for TCRB sequencing was extracted from EDTA blood using the DNeasy Blood and Tissue Kit. General conclusions and limits of the study: Pseudoprogression appeared unrelated to alterations in the top peripheral T cell clonotypes detected by TCRB sequencing. Across multiple MHC alleles, vaccine-induced immune responses were seen in about 93% of patients. The authors stated that sample limitations prevented analyses of patient blood samples from being reproduced. Availability determined which PBMC samples were chosen for TCRB deep sequencing.

This receptor chain uses TRBV4-2 and TRBJ2-1; TRBD2 matches 9 bases in the middle. The clonotype was recovered from a man aged 35-49 years with glioma. The source material was PBMCs, sampled from a glioma patient whose treatment included an IDH1 peptide vaccine. Here is the DNA: TGTGCCAGCAGCCAAGCTAGCGGGGTAAGCTCCTACAATGAGCAGTTCTTC. It is translated as CASSQASGVSSYNEQFF.